The rows below give T cell receptor beta chains drawn from one sample of a study of blood T cells in healthy people across ages. TCRdb called the 5' RACE reads again in MiXCR, with one record for every CDR3 protein. The sample carries 600,000 to 1,000,000 distinct CDR3 sequences, more than 45% recorded once. Sequences were obtained from blood. Every receptor here comes from a man aged 25-40 years in good health. CDR3s include the opening cysteine and the closing phenylalanine or tryptophan. D genes are given only for firm matches. Not every row has a clone size; where given, it reads once, few, many or a size class.

abundance	v_gene	d_gene	j_gene	CDR3aa	CDR3nt
.	TRBV4-1	.	TRBJ2-5	CANSQGPEGRRETQYF	TGCGCCAACAGCCAAGGCCCCGAGGGGCGCAGGGAGACCCAGTACTTC
.	TRBV20-1	.	TRBJ1-1	CSATTQGRTEAFF	TGCAGTGCTACGACCCAGGGGAGGACTGAAGCTTTCTTT
.	TRBV11-2	.	TRBJ1-6	CASRSTASGLHF	TGTGCCAGCAGGTCTACAGCTTCCGGTCTCCACTTT
.	TRBV7-7	.	TRBJ2-3	CASSPSSGRGGTQYF	TGTGCCAGCAGTCCATCCAGCGGGCGTGGGGGTACGCAGTATTTT
.	TRBV7-9	.	TRBJ2-5	CASSLGFTAKYQETQYF	TGTGCCAGCAGCTTAGGGTTTACAGCCAAGTACCAAGAGACCCAGTACTTC
.	TRBV20-1	.	TRBJ2-5	CSARDYLRPEETQYF	TGCAGTGCTCGAGACTACCTTAGACCCGAAGAGACCCAGTACTTC
.	TRBV4-2	.	TRBJ1-1	CASSQVGQSNTEAFF	TGTGCCAGCAGCCAAGTTGGGCAGTCGAACACTGAAGCTTTCTTT
.	TRBV20-1	TRBD2	TRBJ2-1	CSAPTSGNAPNEQFF	TGCAGTGCGCCGACTAGCGGAAATGCCCCCAATGAGCAGTTCTTC
few	TRBV12-3/TRBV12-4	.	TRBJ2-5	CASSLGIGPETQYF	TGTGCCAGCAGTTTGGGCATTGGGCCAGAGACCCAGTACTTC
many	TRBV2	TRBD2	TRBJ2-2	CARRAGGDTGELFF	TGTGCCAGAAGGGCGGGGGGCGACACCGGGGAGCTGTTTTTT
.	TRBV6-2/TRBV6-3	TRBD1	TRBJ2-7	CASGDRDTYEQYF	TGTGCCAGCGGGGACAGGGATACCTACGAGCAGTACTTC
once	TRBV20-1	.	TRBJ2-3	CSARAQDTDTQYF	TGCAGTGCTAGAGCTCAGGACACAGATACGCAGTATTTT
few	TRBV12-3/TRBV12-4	.	TRBJ2-3	CASSFQGGPRPQYF	TGTGCCAGCAGTTTCCAGGGAGGCCCCAGACCGCAGTATTTT
.	TRBV7-9	TRBD2	TRBJ2-3	CASSTEAGVWYF	TGTGCCAGCAGCACCGAAGCGGGAGTTTGGTATTTT
.	TRBV25-1	.	TRBJ2-5	CASSRDDFPYNEQYF	TGTGCCAGCAGCCGAGATGACTTCCCCTACAATGAGCAGTACTTC
.	TRBV4-3	TRBD1	TRBJ2-7	CASSPGTGPYYEQYF	TGCGCCAGCAGCCCCGGGACAGGGCCCTATTACGAGCAGTACTTC
few	TRBV25-1	.	TRBJ2-7	CASQGWAYEQYF	TGTGCCAGCCAAGGGTGGGCCTACGAGCAGTACTTC
.	TRBV6-1	TRBD1	TRBJ2-4	CASTDRGNIQYF	TGTGCCAGCACGGACAGGGGAAACATTCAGTACTTC
.	TRBV3-1	.	TRBJ2-5	CASSPPKPETQYF	TGTGCCAGCAGCCCCCCAAAACCAGAGACCCAGTACTTC
.	TRBV4-2	.	TRBJ1-2	CASSQVLERHGYTF	TGTGCCAGCAGCCAAGTTTTGGAGAGGCATGGCTACACCTTC
.	TRBV7-2	TRBD2	TRBJ2-7	CAGSATGGVEQYF	TGTGCCGGCAGCGCCACCGGGGGGGTCGAGCAGTACTTC
.	TRBV12-3/TRBV12-4	TRBD1	TRBJ2-4	CASSHGTGLYF	TGTGCCAGCAGCCACGGGACAGGGCTGTACTTC
few	TRBV7-2	.	TRBJ1-2	CASSSGPVNYGYTF	TGTGCCAGCAGCTCCGGGCCGGTTAACTATGGCTACACCTTC
few	TRBV6-4	.	TRBJ2-2	CASSEADTGELFF	TGTGCCAGCAGTGAGGCGGACACCGGGGAGCTGTTTTTT
.	TRBV29-1	.	TRBJ2-7	CSVEVAGITYEQYF	TGCAGCGTTGAAGTGGCGGGGATCACCTACGAGCAGTACTTC
.	TRBV5-6	.	TRBJ2-6	CASSSTHFSGANVLTF	TGTGCCAGCAGCTCGACCCATTTTTCTGGGGCCAACGTCCTGACTTTC
.	TRBV3-1	TRBD2	TRBJ2-3	CASRQRGGDTQYF	TGTGCCAGCAGACAACGCGGGGGGGATACGCAGTATTTT
.	TRBV7-9	.	TRBJ2-7	CASSLVQGTSYEQYF	TGTGCCAGCAGCTTAGTACAGGGAACGTCCTACGAGCAGTACTTC
few	TRBV2	.	TRBJ2-7	CASSAGNYEQYF	TGTGCCAGCAGTGCGGGAAACTACGAGCAGTACTTC
.	TRBV4-2	TRBD1	TRBJ2-7	CASSADRDPYNEQYF	TGTGCCAGCAGCGCAGACAGGGACCCCTACAATGAGCAGTACTTC
few	TRBV11-2	TRBD1	TRBJ2-5	CASSKTGGDGETQYF	TGTGCCAGCAGCAAAACAGGGGGCGATGGAGAGACCCAGTACTTC
few	TRBV28	.	TRBJ1-4	CASSLSWGAREKLFF	TGTGCCAGCAGTTTATCTTGGGGGGCGCGTGAAAAACTGTTTTTT
.	TRBV20-1	TRBD2	TRBJ2-7	CSASIIELARYEQYF	TGCAGTGCTAGCATTATTGAACTAGCGAGGTACGAGCAGTACTTC
few	TRBV6-1	TRBD2	TRBJ2-5	CASSDLVWGVFAGGETQYF	TGTGCCAGCAGTGATTTGGTTTGGGGGGTCTTTGCGGGAGGAGAGACCCAGTACTTC
.	TRBV20-1	.	TRBJ2-7	CSARPPLAGYEQYF	TGCAGTGCTAGACCCCCCCTGGCCGGGTACGAGCAGTACTTC
once	TRBV20-1	TRBD1	TRBJ1-1	CSASALSTGGKPGAFF	TGCAGTGCGAGCGCCCTTTCGACAGGGGGGAAGCCTGGAGCTTTCTTT
.	TRBV7-2	TRBD2	TRBJ2-1	CASRLTSGAFNEQFF	TGTGCCAGCAGACTTACTAGCGGGGCATTCAATGAGCAGTTCTTC
.	TRBV29-1	TRBD2	TRBJ2-4	CSVLAGGHSVKNIQYF	TGCAGCGTTTTAGCGGGAGGGCATTCGGTCAAAAACATTCAGTACTTC
.	TRBV7-2	.	TRBJ1-4	CASSFQGLAKEKLFF	TGTGCCAGCAGCTTCCAGGGTCTTGCTAAGGAAAAACTGTTTTTT
.	TRBV6-5	TRBD1	TRBJ2-7	CASGQGTSYEQYF	TGTGCCAGCGGACAGGGGACCTCCTACGAGCAGTACTTC
.	TRBV11-2	TRBD1	TRBJ1-6	CASSPDTGGNSPLHF	TGTGCCAGCAGCCCGGATACAGGGGGCAATTCACCCCTCCACTTT
few	TRBV10-3	.	TRBJ2-5	CAISESVSREETQYF	TGTGCCATCAGTGAGTCGGTGTCCAGGGAGGAGACCCAGTACTTC
.	TRBV3-1	.	TRBJ2-5	CASSQVEHQETQYF	TGTGCCAGCAGCCAAGTAGAACACCAAGAGACCCAGTACTTC
.	TRBV28	.	TRBJ2-3	CASSLPARTDTQYF	TGTGCCAGCTCCCTACCAGCACGCACAGATACGCAGTATTTT
.	TRBV27	.	TRBJ1-3	CASSSRPTVRRNTIYF	TGTGCCAGCAGTTCCCGCCCTACCGTACGGAGAAACACCATATATTTT